A selection of T cell receptor beta chains follows, all from one sample in a study of blood T cell repertoires in COVID-19. This table comes from immunoSEQ multiplex PCR, and its TCRdb copy is limited to in-frame clones, with some not included. In the table there are approximately 260,000 clones, around 90% of which are singletons. Material: peripheral blood. The receptor source for this set is a woman aged 60-70 years with COVID-19, enrolled during active disease. Each CDR3 is given without its conserved first and last residue. Each record gives: CDR3 length, J gene, V gene, CDR3 protein.

>12|TRBJ1-5|TRBV25-1
ASSEIGQGQPQH
>13|TRBJ2-7|TRBV9
ASSGRQGAPYEQY
>14|TRBJ1-1|TRBV4-1
ASSQVTASLNTEAF
>18|TRBJ2-4|TRBV18
ASSPATGQGGYLAKNIQY
>10|TRBJ1-2|TRBV19
ASSGPEYGYT
>13|TRBJ2-7|TRBV9
ASSTPGQGFHEQY
>11|TRBJ1-1|TRBV5-1
ASSIRTEGEAF
>15|TRBJ2-3|TRBV4-3
ASSQDWRGGLPDTQY
>13|TRBJ2-5|TRBV4-1
ASSQGVTPGETQY
>14|TRBJ2-7|TRBV6-1
ASSELAGGAFYEQY
>11|TRBJ1-1|TRBV19
ASSLAVNTEAF
>12|TRBJ1-5|TRBV5-4
ASSLAGEGQPQH
>12|TRBJ1-4|TRBV6-1
ASSEPAGNEKLF
>11|TRBJ1-1|TRBV14
ASSQVRNTEAF
>12|TRBJ2-7|TRBV18
ASSPGRDPYEQY
>13|TRBJ2-1|TRBV4-2
ASSQDDGEYNEQF
>11|TRBJ1-2|TRBV12-3/TRBV12-4
ASSRTGNYGYT
>13|TRBJ1-4|TRBV10-3
AISERQGADEKLF
>12|TRBJ1-3|TRBV29-1
SVVDRDSGNTIY
>12|TRBJ2-3|TRBV9
ASSSLGGADTQY
>12|TRBJ1-4|TRBV30
AWSEDRFNEKLF
>15|TRBJ1-5|TRBV9
ASSTGTGGNSNQPQH
>13|TRBJ1-3|TRBV6-5
ASSSGGASGNTIY
>12|TRBJ2-7|TRBV7-9
ASSWGAQRNEQY
>12|TRBJ1-1|TRBV19
ASRTQGLNTEAF
>15|TRBJ1-5|TRBV6-1
ASSEGTGVYSNQPQH
>14|TRBJ1-5|TRBV18
ASSASTGPGNQPQH
>15|TRBJ2-2|TRBV18
ASSRLAVAGGAGELF
>11|TRBJ1-5|TRBV11-2
ASSLEANQPQH
>12|TRBJ1-2|TRBV19
ASSSHRVGDGYT
>12|TRBJ2-2|TRBV11-2
ASSASIPSQALF
>14|TRBJ2-2|TRBV27
ASSPLDRGQVGELF
>14|TRBJ2-2|TRBV4-1
ASSLQGTGGTGELF
>12|TRBJ1-4|TRBV11-2
ASSLRQANEKLF
>13|TRBJ2-1|TRBV15
ATSDDTRSYNEQF
>12|TRBJ2-1|TRBV3-1/TRBV3-2
ASSSGGGANEQF
>12|TRBJ2-5|TRBV11-2
ASSIDQGGGTQY
>13|TRBJ2-5|TRBV7-2
ASGAGGTPGETQY
>12|TRBJ1-1|TRBV12-5
ASGLAGGDTEAF
>13|TRBJ2-7|TRBV10-3
AIRDPGDPHYEQY